These 30 T cell receptor beta chains originate from one sample sequenced in a study of T-cell memory formation after mild COVID-19. TCRdb called the 5' RACE reads again in MiXCR, with one record for every CDR3 protein. The sample shows approximately 250,000 distinct CDR3 sequences, 16% of them seen only once. The source material was PBMCs or a T cell subset sorted from them (not recorded which). The origin of the receptors is a man between 18 and 35 years old who had mild COVID-19 (a few samples of this study predate the infection). Cell type and time point are not known.

About this clonotype itself: A much bigger clone sits one base away, suggesting this may be a read error. The conserved phenylalanine or tryptophan is not found at the CDR3 terminus, so this likely reflects a read error. This chain uses TRBV7-9 with TRBJ2-7; D is undetermined. The CDR3 totals 12 residues. V lost 5 bases and J 7 bases, leaving 12 bases between the germline ends. Germline values: CDR1 SEHNR, CDR2 FQNEAQ (reference sequence). Written as DNA, the CDR3 is TGTGCCAGCAGCCCGGGTAGCAGTGAGCAGTACTCC. This codes for CASSPGSSEQYS.

This clonotype was recorded a few times. The CDR3 region is CASSSSAGGGVAYEQYF. CDR3 nucleotides: TGCGCCAGCAGCTCGTCGGCAGGGGGTGGGGTTGCCTACGAGCAGTACTTC. This chain links TRBV5-1 with TRBJ2-7; 7 bases match TRBD1. Germline CDR1 is SGHRS and CDR2 is YFSETQ. The CDR3 is made up of 17 amino acids. V was pared by 3 bases and J by 2 bases, with 14 bases of the junction left unmatched.

Ten or more counts support this clonotype. J is TRBJ2-1 and V is TRBV12-3 or TRBV12-4; the match to TRBD1 covers 7 bases. The CDR3 length is 15 residues. The V segment lost 10 bases and the J segment 6 bases; nucleotides outside the gene matches: 15. CDR3 sequence: CATRARQGRGNEQFF. CDR3 coding DNA: TGTGCCACCAGGGCCCGACAGGGAAGAGGCAATGAGCAGTTCTTC.

The chain has TRBV20-1 and TRBJ1-2; possible D gene TRBD1, 6 bases. The CDR3 sequence is 13 residues long. Deletions cut 5 bases from V and 1 base from J, with 11 bases between. Germline V CDR1 and CDR2: DFQATT, SNEGSKA (reference sequence). The DNA for the CDR3 is TGCAGTGCTCGGGAACAGGGTAACTATGGCTACACCTTC. Protein: CSAREQGNYGYTF.

This clonotype has just a few counts. The J gene is TRBJ2-2, the V gene TRBV5-1, with D perhaps assigned TRBD1 or TRBD2 (6 bases each). Germline loops: CDR1 SGHRS, CDR2 YFSETQ. Deletions cut 0 bases from V and 2 bases from J, with 11 bases between. The CDR3 is 16 amino acids. CDR3 DNA sequence: TGCGCCAGCAGCTTGGATCCCGGGGGCAACACCGGGGAGCTGTTTTTT. Its protein is CASSLDPGGNTGELFF.

This clonotype has ten or more counts. The V and J genes are TRBV12-3 or TRBV12-4 and TRBJ2-1; TRBD1 might be the D (6 bases). The CDR3 extends over 16 amino acids. V dropped 5 bases and J dropped 6 bases, with 20 bases sitting between them. The DNA of the CDR3 is TGTGCCAGCAGTATGACAGGTGAACAGGGAGTCAATGAGCAGTTCTTC. As protein: CASSMTGEQGVNEQFF.

This clonotype was picked up one time. This chain uses TRBV5-6 with TRBJ1-6; D is possibly TRBD1 (5 bases). CDR1 SGHDT and CDR2 YYEEEE come from the germline V gene. The CDR3 loop spans 15 amino acids. Trimming took 4 bases from V and 12 from J, leaving 20 bases between them. In DNA form, the CDR3 reads TGTGCCAGCAGCCCCGGGACGGGGGATGATCGACCCCTCCACTTT. Translated, it gives CASSPGTGDDRPLHF.

This clonotype was counted between two and nine times. The J gene is TRBJ2-3, the V gene TRBV7-8, with no clear D. This CDR3 is 14 amino acids long. Germline lookup yields CDR1 SGHVS and CDR2 FQNEAQ. Trimming removed 4 bases at V and 0 bases at J, with 8 bases between. This CDR3 reads CASSYTASTDTQYF. The CDR3 nucleotides read TGTGCCAGCAGCTACACCGCTAGCACAGATACGCAGTATTTT.

This chain joins TRBV7-9 and TRBJ2-3, with D perhaps TRBD1 (5 bases). The better agreement between TRBJ1-5 and the DNA end casts doubt on the J call. The CDR3 runs 16 residues. Germline lookup yields CDR1 SEHNR and CDR2 FQNEAQ (reference sequence). The CDR3 region is CASSLTGRGSTDTQHF. CDR3 sequence (DNA): TGTGCCAGCAGCTTAACGGGCCGGGGGAGCACAGATACGCAGCATTTT.

This clonotype was picked up many times. This chain uses TRBV5-1 with TRBJ2-1; 8 bases agree with TRBD2. The germline CDR1 and CDR2 sequences are SGHRS and YFSETQ. V shed 4 bases and J 6 bases; nucleotides not matched to a gene: 6. The CDR3 consists of 14 residues. CDR3 nucleotides: TGCGCCAGCAGCGCACCGGGACTAGTCAATGAGCAGTTCTTC. As protein: CASSAPGLVNEQFF.

The gene calls are TRBV6-1 and TRBJ1-1, with a weak D call TRBD1 (6 bases). Per the germline V gene, CDR1 is MNHNS and CDR2 is SASEGT. Trimming pared 4 bases from V and 4 bases from J, leaving 10 bases between. The CDR3 length is 13 residues. The CDR3, as DNA: TGTGCCAGCAGTGCCCTAGGGGGCACTGAAGCTTTCTTT. Translating it yields CASSALGGTEAFF.

This sequence joins TRBV19 and TRBJ1-1; TRBD1 might be the D (5 bases). The CDR3 covers 14 residues. V dropped 3 bases and J dropped 5 bases, with 13 bases sitting between them. The germline gives CDR1 LNHDA, CDR2 SQIVND (reference sequence). CDR3 coding DNA: TGTGCCAGTAGTATTGGAAGGGGAGAGACTGAAGCTTTCTTT. Translation gives CASSIGRGETEAFF.

The chain uses TRBV5-1 and TRBJ2-1, with D perhaps matching TRBD2 (6 bases). Germline V lookup: CDR1 SGHRS, CDR2 YFSETQ. The V gene lost 0 bases and the J gene lost 12 bases, with 13 bases spanning the gap. The CDR3 has 13 residues. The CDR3 sequence: CASSLGGPGGQFF. The CDR3 DNA sequence: TGCGCCAGCAGCTTGGGGGGTCCCGGGGGGCAGTTCTTC. Full variable domain (rest looked up from reference TRBV5-1 and TRBJ2-1): KAGVTQTPRYLIKTRGQQVTLSCSPISGHRSVSWYQQTPGQGLQFLFEYFSETQRNKGNFPGRFSGRQFSNSRSEMNVSTLELGDSALYLCASSLGGPGGQFFGPGTRLTVL.

This clonotype was counted between two and nine times. This chain links TRBV7-9 with TRBJ2-2; D possibly matches TRBD1 or TRBD2 (5 bases each). Germline-derived CDR1 and CDR2 are SEHNR and FQNEAQ (reference sequence). CDR3 length: 14 amino acids. CDR3 coding DNA: TGTGCGGCCGCGAGGGGCCCAGGCACCGGGGAGCTGTTTTTT. Protein product: CAAARGPGTGELFF.

This chain uses TRBV23-1 with TRBJ2-6; 7 bases match TRBD1. TRBV23-1 is assigned to the ORF class and has an uncertain function. V lost 11 bases, J lost 0 bases, and 10 bases stayed unmatched. The CDR3 runs 16 residues. In DNA form, the CDR3 reads TGCGCCGGGCCGGGACAGAACAACTCTGGGGCCAACGTCCTGACTTTC. It codes for CAGPGQNNSGANVLTF.

The J gene is TRBJ2-1, the V gene TRBV5-4; TRBD1 matches 8 bases. After removal of 0 bases from V and 8 bases from J, the junction contained 10 bases not matched to a gene. CDR1 is SGHNT, CDR2 YYREEE, per germline (reference sequence). This CDR3 is built from 16 residues. CDR3 DNA sequence: TGTGCCAGCAGCTTGGGACAGGGGAGGACGGTGGATGAGCAGTTCTTC. Translating gives CASSLGQGRTVDEQFF.

The V and J genes are TRBV10-3 and TRBJ2-3, with a tentative D call TRBD2 (6 bases). Germline V gene data show CDR1 as ENHRY and CDR2 as SYGVKD. Trimming shortened V by 6 bases and J by 6 bases, and 16 bases separated the two germline ends. The CDR3 extends over 14 amino acids. CDR3 amino acids: CAISRAGGMDTQYF. DNA of the CDR3: TGTGCCATCAGCCGAGCTGGCGGGATGGATACGCAGTATTTT.

This clonotype was seen repeatedly, ten times or more. This chain joins TRBV6-2 or TRBV6-3 and TRBJ2-2, with 7 positions matching TRBD2. This CDR3 has 16 amino acids. Losses at the gene ends were 2 bases for V and 7 bases for J; bases not matched to a gene: 10. Germline V gives CDR1 MNHEY, CDR2 SVGEGT. In DNA, the CDR3 is TGTGCCAGCAGTTACAGCCCCGGGACTAAATTCGGGGAGCTGTTTTTT. It encodes CASSYSPGTKFGELFF.

This clonotype was observed a few times. The V call is TRBV2, the J call TRBJ2-6, with D unclear. The CDR3 extends over 14 amino acids. V lost 4 bases and J lost 4, with 8 bases in between. CDR1 is SNHLY and CDR2 is FYNNEI in the germline V gene. The CDR3, as DNA: TGTGCCAGCAGTGGACCCGGGGGGGCCAACGTCCTGACTTTC. This translates into CASSGPGGANVLTF.

This clonotype was seen at least ten times. The chain carries TRBV7-2 and TRBJ2-5; D is ambiguous. The CDR3 runs 13 residues. CDR1 SGHTA and CDR2 FQGNSA come from the germline V gene. With 1 base removed from V and 5 bases from J, the gap between germline ends came to 8 bases. In DNA form, the CDR3 reads TGTGCCAGCAGCTTAGGGAACCGGGAGACCCAGTACTTC. This sequence encodes CASSLGNRETQYF.

The V gene is TRBV12-3 or TRBV12-4, the J gene TRBJ2-2, with no clear D. Trimming took off 4 bases at V and 2 bases at J, with 8 bases between the two ends. The CDR3 is made up of 14 amino acids. CDR3 in amino acids: CASSYLRNTGELFF. CDR3 nucleotide sequence: TGTGCCAGCAGTTATCTCCGAAACACCGGGGAGCTGTTTTTT.

The V gene is TRBV4-3, the J gene TRBJ1-5; TRBD1 matches at 9 bases. The germline V gene encodes CDR1 LGHNA and CDR2 YSLEER. The CDR3 is made up of 16 amino acids. V trimming: 0 bases; J trimming: 1 base; junction bases outside the gene matches: 1. CDR3: CASSQDDRGSNQPQHF. DNA of the CDR3: TGCGCCAGCAGCCAAGATGACAGGGGGAGCAATCAGCCCCAGCATTTT.

This clonotype was recorded a few times. The CDR3 DNA reads as TGTGCCAGCAGCCAAGATAACTCTGGAGGCTACACCTTC. It specifies CASSQDNSGGYTF. The rearrangement uses TRBV3-1 and TRBJ1-2, with unresolved D. With 0 bases removed from V and 8 bases from J, the gap between germline ends came to 10 bases. The CDR3 is 13 amino acids. CDR1 is LGHDT, CDR2 YNNKEL, per germline (reference sequence).

The chain combines TRBV12-5 with TRBJ1-5, with 7 positions matching TRBD1. The germline V gene has CDR1 LGHNT and CDR2 FRNRAP. The CDR3 spans 15 residues. The J segment lost 5 bases and the V segment lost 1 base, leaving 5 bases of the junction unmatched. CDR3 residues: CASGLGGGHHQPQHF. As DNA, the CDR3 is TGTGCTAGTGGTTTGGGAGGGGGCCACCATCAGCCCCAGCATTTT.

The chain joins TRBV7-9 to TRBJ2-7; 8 nucleotides match TRBD1. Per the germline V gene, CDR1 is SEHNR and CDR2 is FQNEAQ (reference sequence). V dropped 4 bases and J dropped 6; count of bases not matched to a gene: 5. This CDR3 contains 13 residues. The CDR3 reads CASSWTGTCEQYV. The CDR3 DNA sequence: TGTGCCAGCAGCTGGACAGGGACCTGCGAGCAGTACGTC.

This clonotype was recorded a few times. The rearrangement uses TRBV28 and TRBJ2-4, with D perhaps TRBD1 or TRBD2 (5 bases each). CDR3 length: 13 amino acids. The germline V and J ends were trimmed by 7 bases and 7 bases, with 14 bases remaining between them. Germline loops: CDR1 MDHEN, CDR2 SYDVKM. CDR3 sequence reads: CASIEGTGNIQYF. The CDR3 DNA follows: TGTGCCAGCATCGAGGGGACGGGGAACATTCAGTACTTC.

The V call is TRBV7-3, the J call TRBJ1-2; TRBD1 matches 7 bases. The germline gives CDR1 SGHTA, CDR2 FQGTGA. V gave up 3 bases and J gave up 0 bases; unmatched junction bases: 4. This CDR3 has 15 amino acids. CDR3 DNA sequence: TGTGCCAGCAGCTTGGGACAGAGTACTAACTATGGCTACACCTTC. Amino acids: CASSLGQSTNYGYTF.

In its sample, this clonotype was seen once. This may be a read error: a much more frequent sequence differs by one nucleotide. The chain has TRBV15 and TRBJ2-3, with a weak D call TRBD2 (5 bases). Germline lookup yields CDR1 LNHNV and CDR2 YYDKDF (reference sequence). The CDR3 totals 16 residues. Trimming pared 4 bases from V and 2 bases from J, leaving 16 bases between. CDR3 amino acids: CATSTVSGGLTDTQYF. CDR3 nucleotide sequence: TGTGCCACCAGCACTGTGAGCGGAGGCCTCACAGATACGCAGTATTTT. Full variable domain (missing parts from reference TRBV15 and TRBJ2-3): DAMVIQNPRYQVTQFGKPVTLSCSQTLNHNVMYWYQQKSSQAPKLLFHYYDKDFNNEADTPDNFQSRRPNTSFCFLDIRSPGLGDTAMYLCATSTVSGGLTDTQYFGPGTRLTVL.

The chain couples TRBV7-8 to TRBJ1-1, with a possible D match to TRBD1 (6 bases). Trimming removed 2 bases at V and 6 bases at J, with 16 bases between. CDR3 length equals 15 residues. Germline V CDR1 and CDR2: SGHVS, FQNEAQ. CDR3 sequence: CASSLQGRIVAEAFF. The CDR3 DNA follows: TGTGCCAGCAGCTTACAGGGGAGGATTGTGGCTGAAGCTTTCTTT.

This chain uses TRBV6-5 with TRBJ1-1; no definite D call. V lost 6 bases to trimming and J lost 5 bases, with 16 bases between them. The CDR3 sequence is 14 residues long. Per the germline V gene, CDR1 is MNHEY and CDR2 is SVGAGI. The DNA of the CDR3 is TGTGCCAGCAGCCCGCGATGGGGAGGGACTGAAGCTTTCTTT. It yields the protein CASSPRWGGTEAFF.